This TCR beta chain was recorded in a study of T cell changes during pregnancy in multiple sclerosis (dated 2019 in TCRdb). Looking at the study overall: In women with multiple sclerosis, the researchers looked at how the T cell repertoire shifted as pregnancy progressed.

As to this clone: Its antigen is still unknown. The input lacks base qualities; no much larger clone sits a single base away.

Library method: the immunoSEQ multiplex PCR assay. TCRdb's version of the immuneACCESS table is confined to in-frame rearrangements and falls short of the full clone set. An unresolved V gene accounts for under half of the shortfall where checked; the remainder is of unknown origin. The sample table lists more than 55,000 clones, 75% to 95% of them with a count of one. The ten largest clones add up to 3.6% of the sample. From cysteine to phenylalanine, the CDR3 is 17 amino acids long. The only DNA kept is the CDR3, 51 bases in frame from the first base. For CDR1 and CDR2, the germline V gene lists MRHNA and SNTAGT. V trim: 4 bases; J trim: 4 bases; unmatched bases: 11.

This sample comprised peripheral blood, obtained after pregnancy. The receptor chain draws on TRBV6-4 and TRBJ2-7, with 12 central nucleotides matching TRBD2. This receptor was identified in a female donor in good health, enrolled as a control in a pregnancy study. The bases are TGTGCCAGCAGTGTTCCTAGCGGGAGGGCCGGATCGTACGAGCAGTACTTC. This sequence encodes CASSVPSGRAGSYEQYF.